This TCR beta chain came from a study of blood T cell repertoires in COVID-19. Whole-study context: The United States, Italy and Spain provided the acute and convalescent COVID-19 samples.

Profiled with immunoSEQ multiplex PCR; TCRdb holds only in-frame clones, not every one. The sample holds approximately 450,000 clones, 87% seen once. Individuals drawn from around 25 US areas were about 18 to 100 years old. Participants reported their clinical history, and cohort assignment relied on those reports. Looked up from germline, CDR1 is SGDLS and CDR2 is YYNGEE. The J segment lost 0 bases and the V segment lost 4 bases, leaving 6 bases of the junction unmatched. This CDR3 is built from 16 residues. The chain is built from TRBV9 and TRBJ2-3, with 9 bases lining up with TRBD1. Sequenced sample: PBMCs or T cells enriched from blood (not recorded which). The receptor was isolated from a young woman with acute COVID-19. CDR3 in DNA: TGTGCCAGCAGCACCTGGACAGGGGCCAGCACAGATACGCAGTATTTT. It is translated as CASSTWTGASTDTQYF. The full variable domain, completed using reference TRBV9 and TRBJ2-3, is DSGVTQTPKHLITATGQRVTLRCSPRSGDLSVYWYQQSLDQGLQFLIQYYNGEERAKGNILERFSAQQFPDLHSELNLSSLELGDSALYFCASSTWTGASTDTQYFGPGTRLTVL.